The rows below give T cell receptor beta chains drawn from one sample of a study of patients and donors after allogeneic stem cell transplantation. Each CDR3 protein is one row after TCRdb ran MiXCR on the RT-PCR reads. The data show 900,000 to 1,000,000 distinct CDR3 sequences, 18% seen once. Sequenced: blood, either unsorted or a sorted T cell fraction (not recorded which). Receptors originate from a human donor who was either an allogeneic HSCT recipient or a stem cell or donor lymphocyte infusion donor (not recorded which). It is not recorded whose cells these are; they may come from a transplant donor. Each CDR3 is given with its conserved first and last residue. D genes are given only for firm matches. The size field is filled for only some rows; it gives once, few, many or a size class.

d_call: TRBD1
clone_size: few
j_call: TRBJ1-1
v_call: TRBV5-1
cdr3_nt: TGCGCCAGCAGCTTGGATACGGGACAGGGCACTGAAGCTTTCTTT
cdr3_aa: CASSLDTGQGTEAFF

d_call: TRBD1
clone_size: many
j_call: TRBJ2-1
v_call: TRBV29-1
cdr3_nt: TGCAGCGTTGGGGACAGGAACTACAATGAGCAGTTCTTC
cdr3_aa: CSVGDRNYNEQFF

d_call: NA
clone_size: few
j_call: TRBJ1-2
v_call: TRBV6-1
cdr3_nt: TGTGCCAGCAGTGCACAGGGTTATCGCTATGGCTACACCTTC
cdr3_aa: CASSAQGYRYGYTF

d_call: NA
clone_size: few
j_call: TRBJ2-1
v_call: TRBV11-2
cdr3_nt: TGTGCCAGCAGCCCCGGACAGCGCGGGGACAATGAGCAGTTCTTC
cdr3_aa: CASSPGQRGDNEQFF

d_call: NA
clone_size: few
j_call: TRBJ1-2
v_call: TRBV7-2
cdr3_nt: TGTGCCAGCAGCTTAGGGGGAGGGGTTGGGTCCGGCTACACCTTC
cdr3_aa: CASSLGGGVGSGYTF

d_call: TRBD1
clone_size: NA
j_call: TRBJ1-2
v_call: TRBV12-3/TRBV12-4
cdr3_nt: TGTGCCAGCAGTTTTTATGGGACAGTATATGGCTACACCTTC
cdr3_aa: CASSFYGTVYGYTF

d_call: NA
clone_size: many
j_call: TRBJ2-5
v_call: TRBV12-3/TRBV12-4
cdr3_nt: TGTGCCAGCAGTTTTAGGCCCCAAGAGACCCAGTACTTC
cdr3_aa: CASSFRPQETQYF

d_call: NA
clone_size: many
j_call: TRBJ2-3
v_call: TRBV12-3/TRBV12-4
cdr3_nt: TGTGCCAGCAGTTTCGAGGCCACAGATACGCAGTATTTT
cdr3_aa: CASSFEATDTQYF

d_call: TRBD1
clone_size: NA
j_call: TRBJ2-7
v_call: TRBV4-1
cdr3_nt: TGCGCCAGCAGCCCTATCTTTGGACAGGGGGAGTCCTACGAGCAGTACTTC
cdr3_aa: CASSPIFGQGESYEQYF

d_call: NA
clone_size: many
j_call: TRBJ2-7
v_call: TRBV27
cdr3_nt: TGTGCCAGCAGTTTATTAGGGGCCGAGCAGTACTTC
cdr3_aa: CASSLLGAEQYF

d_call: NA
clone_size: few
j_call: TRBJ2-6
v_call: TRBV29-1
cdr3_nt: TGCAGCGTTGGGGAACTAATTTCTGGGGCCAACGTCCTGACTTTC
cdr3_aa: CSVGELISGANVLTF

d_call: NA
clone_size: NA
j_call: TRBJ1-2
v_call: TRBV9
cdr3_nt: TGTGCCAGCAGCGTAGTGGATTACAGGGATTACTATGGCTACACCTTC
cdr3_aa: CASSVVDYRDYYGYTF

d_call: TRBD1
clone_size: NA
j_call: TRBJ1-2
v_call: TRBV24-1
cdr3_nt: TGTGCCACCAGTGACTCCATCGGGACAGCCTATGGCTACACCTTC
cdr3_aa: CATSDSIGTAYGYTF

d_call: NA
clone_size: many
j_call: TRBJ2-3
v_call: TRBV12-3/TRBV12-4
cdr3_nt: TGTGCCAGCAGTTTAGGGGCCTTACCGAGCACAGATACGCAGTATTTT
cdr3_aa: CASSLGALPSTDTQYF